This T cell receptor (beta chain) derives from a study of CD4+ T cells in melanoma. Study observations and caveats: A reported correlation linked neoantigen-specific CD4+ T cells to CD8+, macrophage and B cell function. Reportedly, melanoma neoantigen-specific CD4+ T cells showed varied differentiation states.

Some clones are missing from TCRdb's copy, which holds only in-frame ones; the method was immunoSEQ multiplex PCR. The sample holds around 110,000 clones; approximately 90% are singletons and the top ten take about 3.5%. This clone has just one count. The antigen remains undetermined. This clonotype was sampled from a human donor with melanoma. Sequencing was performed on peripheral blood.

CDR3 region: CASSKAGTRTDTQYF. CDR3 nucleotide sequence: TGTGCCAGCAGCAAGGCCGGGACTCGCACAGATACGCAGTATTTT. This chain links TRBV7-2 with TRBJ2-3, with D possibly matching TRBD2 (6 bases). This CDR3 comprises 15 residues. The V end lost 5 bases, the J end lost 1 base, and 13 bases lay between the germline ends. Germline CDR1 SGHTA, CDR2 FQGNSA.